The sample holds a few counts of the clone carrying this TCR beta chain. The CDR3 sequence is 14 residues long. Trimming pared 0 bases from V and 5 bases from J, leaving 9 bases between. Looked up from germline, CDR1 is SGHRS and CDR2 is YFSETQ. This sample stems from a study of cytomegalovirus exposure and HLA in healthy donors. The primer mix had 60 Vbeta and 13 Jbeta primers. Some clones are missing from TCRdb's copy, which holds only in-frame ones; the method was immunoSEQ multiplex PCR. The data contain more than 100,000 clones, 60% to 80% of them singletons. The V gene is TRBV5-1, the J gene TRBJ1-5; D unclear. The sequencing input was PBMCs. The sequence derives from a male donor in good health and CMV-seronegative. In nucleotides, the CDR3 is TGCGCCAGCAGCTTGGACGGGTTCGATCAGCCCCAGCATTTT. Translating gives CASSLDGFDQPQHF.